The entry below gives a single T cell receptor (beta chain) sequence along with its context. This sample stems from a study of blood T cell repertoires in COVID-19. As for the study in general: Collection of acute and convalescent COVID-19 samples took place in the United States, Italy and Spain. T cells, B-cell-depleted T cells, or PBMCs supplied cDNA or gDNA.

Produced via immunoSEQ multiplex PCR; TCRdb's table is partial and in-frame only. The repertoire holds around 230,000 clones, with roughly 89% as singletons. Participant ages covered about 18 to 89 years across about two dozen US areas. Clinical histories supplied by participants themselves formed the basis of cohort assignment. The germline gives CDR1 MNHEY, CDR2 SVGAGI. The CDR3 runs to 15 residues. Unmatched junction bases numbered 2, after V lost 0 bases and J lost 5 bases. The sequencing sample was made of PBMCs or T cells enriched from blood (not recorded which). The chain uses TRBV6-5 and TRBJ1-2; TRBD1 matches 11 bases. This receptor was taken from a woman aged 25 to 39 with acute COVID-19. The CDR3: CASSYSDRGPYGYTF. Here the CDR3 DNA reads TGTGCCAGCAGTTACTCGGACAGGGGGCCGTATGGCTACACCTTC.